The T cell receptor (beta chain) under discussion was sequenced for a study of cytomegalovirus exposure and HLA in healthy donors (dated by TCRdb to between 2016 and 2019). Context from the whole study: In an earlier analysis of under 750 of the donors, about 270 Gb of sequence data and 100 million or so unique TCR beta sequences from about 180 million T cells were reported. Both class I and class II loci were covered by HLA typing, at four-digit resolution. Every repertoire in the discovery cohort had been generated on one and the same sequencing platform. An early release that covered some 640 HLA-typed donors contained 250 to 350 gigabases of sequencing data and 75 million to 100 million unique TCR sequences. A separate validation cohort of 100 to 150 different subjects was used in addition to the 666-subject first cohort. An earlier analysis of several hundred of the donors used high-throughput TCR beta sequencing to judge whether each TCR beta V gene segment behaved as functional or pseudogenic. High-throughput TCR immunosequencing, statistical association of individual TCRs with disease status, and machine learning were combined to predict cytomegalovirus infection status. Four to six DR-DQ haplotypes were handled as single units for association and clustering, since linkage in the cohort was strong. The study aimed to test whether signatures of past pathogen exposure could be identified by cataloging public T cell receptors. Typing coverage differed by locus: A, B, C, DRB1 and DQB1 were typed in roughly 629-630 donors, DQA1 in 522, DPA1 in around 610, and DPB1 in 450 to 490. The study profiled the T cell repertoires of hundreds of subjects by immunosequencing and related them to cytomegalovirus serostatus. A later genetic analysis used genome-wide SNP genotypes for about 65% of the roughly 700 donors, treating that subset as a discovery cohort. A later analysis re-examined previously published TCR beta repertoires from around 670 donors and added high-resolution HLA genotyping to investigate patterns of TCR occurrence. Donor age, sex, ethnicity and CMV serostatus were collected together with the repertoire data. Of the roughly 400 genotyped donors, roughly 80% were placed in the genetic ancestry cluster associated with self-reported Caucasian donors. The later analysis used no new phenotypic data to find candidate immune exposures, relying instead on TCR beta sequences and their occurrence across donors. On average, around 240,000 unique TCR beta nucleotide sequences were sequenced per donor among 398 genotyped donors of the cohort, with around 19% of those sequences being non-productive. Summary of the overall study and its limitations: The cohort was sequenced for TCR beta chains only, and without alpha or paired-chain data the features that could be detected were limited. Strong co-occurrence of HLA alleles, especially DR and DQ, made assigning TCR associations to individual alleles difficult. In a later analysis, most CMV-associated TCR beta chains were found to appear HLA-restricted, with HLA associations seemingly driven largely by CMV exposure. Compared with the approximately 720-donor mean, donors in an Asian-associated ancestry cluster had fewer N-insertions in productive TCRs, according to a later genetic analysis. Most TCR sequences were seen in very few donors, while some public TCRs were found in many individuals. A later genetic analysis associated a missense DCLRE1C variant with V-gene and J-gene trimming of TCR beta chains, and an independent cohort replicated the association. Linkage disequilibrium might explain the correlated functional status among segregating V segments, but an unknown experimental factor could not be ruled out. Three of the identified cytomegalovirus-associated TCR beta chains were confirmed in vitro to be specific for cytomegalovirus antigens. A later analysis associated 16,951 TCR beta sequences with specific HLA alleles at a false discovery rate of 0.05. Because some donors lacked HLA typing at each locus, the association tests relied only on the typed subset. Because the 87-base-pair reads could not distinguish some IMGT-functional V segments, including TRBV6-2 and TRBV6-3, those segments were excluded. Presence/absence analyses assumed roughly uniform sequencing depth across donors, an assumption that may not hold. The only immune exposure information available for the cohort was CMV serostatus. In both the original and validation cohorts, the classifier was reported to diagnose cytomegalovirus status with high specificity and sensitivity. A further reported finding was that TCR beta sequences accurately predicted the HLA-A and HLA-B alleles for most subjects in the first cohort. An earlier analysis of some 590 of the donors showed that most TCR beta V segments appeared in productive rearrangements either about 87% or about 30% of the time, which broadly matched IMGT annotations. A later analysis found that HLA-associated TCR beta chains were more clonally expanded and had lower generation probabilities than equally common non-associated chains. A group of highly shared sequence variants was considered likely to be a technical artifact of the sequencing pipeline. The study listed 170 or so TCR beta chains as associated with cytomegalovirus. About 17 rarely observed V segments, including chromosome 9 orphons, were excluded from the earlier analysis of some 590 of the donors because counts were too low. A later analysis found that TCR association rates varied across HLA loci, with DRB1 alleles showing the most associated TCRs and HLA-C alleles the fewest. Several of the top co-occurrence clusters appeared to be linked to parvovirus B19, influenza, CMV and Epstein-Barr virus, according to a later analysis. According to the authors, the approach could potentially be generalized to other disease states and immunological phenotypes.

The germline V gene yields MGHRA for CDR1 and YSYEKL for CDR2. The CDR3, from cysteine to phenylalanine, totals 15 residues. Only the CDR3 part of the read is kept: 45 bases, read in frame from the first base. Trimming takes 2 bases off V and 6 bases off J; junction bases not matched to a gene: 6. The cohort comprised fewer than 700 healthy bone marrow donors. All cohort members were sampled while nominally healthy, although unrecorded immune exposures were likely present. The donor was CMV seronegative and was included in the group of a few hundred seronegative cohort members. A peripheral blood sample was provided by each donor, and peripheral blood mononuclear cells were used for TCR beta sequencing. Genomic DNA was extracted from the blood cell samples with the Qiagen DNeasy Blood Extraction Kit. This clone showed up just once. No cognate antigen has been identified for it. Per-base quality was not reported, and no clone a single base away is much larger than it.

Library construction relied on the immunoSEQ multiplex PCR assay. For the multiplex PCR, a mixture combining 60 forward primers for TCR Vbeta segments and 13 reverse primers for TCR Jbeta segments was used. A multiplex PCR assay on genomic DNA amplified the CDR3 region of rearranged TCR beta genes. The amplified TCR beta libraries were sequenced on the Illumina HiSeq System as 87-base-pair reads. The paper's processing steps were these. A later analysis tallied tens of millions of unique TCR beta chains across the 700 or so repertoires, and about 10 million of those chains were shared by two or more donors. Raw reads were error-corrected and collapsed into unique sequences with a nearest-neighbor algorithm that merged closely related sequences to remove PCR and sequencing errors. Alignment of CDR3 sequences to IMGT reference sequences was used to assign V, D and J gene segments. Each retained sequence needed at least a six-nucleotide match to both a V gene segment and a J gene segment. Rearrangements were classified as productive when the CDR3 lacked stop codons and remained in frame with V and J, and all other rearrangements were classified as non-productive. CDR3 was defined according to IMGT convention as the region running from the second conserved V-encoded cysteine to the conserved J-encoded phenylalanine. The earlier analysis of roughly 590 of the donors excluded any sequence lacking an unambiguous match to a single V gene segment. An earlier analysis of several hundred of the donors called V segments functional above 56.7% productive rearrangements and segregating when the between-donor standard deviation exceeded 5%. A statistical classification framework was built for diagnosing cytomegalovirus status from the catalog of TCR beta chain sequences. In a later analysis, TCR nucleotide sequences were compared against IMGT/GENE-DB human TR gene sequences so that V and J genes could be assigned. A later analysis assigned CDR3 sequences and most-parsimonious VDJ recombination scenarios with the TCRdist pipeline. In a later analysis, each TCR beta chain was defined by its CDR3 amino acid sequence together with its V-gene family, and reads lacking a unique V-gene family were excluded. In a later analysis, 500 to 650 highly shared, low-generation-probability nucleotide sequences were removed to address suspected cross-contamination and a sequencing artifact. For each public chain, a later analysis derived a clonal expansion index from normalized ranks of inferred template counts within each repertoire. In a later analysis, generation probabilities were computed with a VDJ recombination model fitted to out-of-frame rearrangements, and the resulting probabilities were checked against IGoR. Hypergeometric tests were used in a later analysis to score TCR-TCR, TCR-HLA and TCR-CMV co-occurrence, with a repertoire-size bias correction applied to the TCR pairs. To estimate false discovery rates, a later analysis permuted the HLA or CMV assignments 20 times. A later analysis grouped co-occurring TCRs with DBSCAN, adding TCRdist sequence similarity when clustering within HLA-allele-positive subsets. Repertoires with fewer than 30,000 or more than 120,000 public chains were left out of co-occurrence clustering, as were about five repertoires with anomalous nucleotide sharing. TCRdb carries this immuneACCESS record with in-frame sequences only. Its versions omit some clonotypes, under half of them owing to an unresolved V gene in the studies checked, with the rest unexplained. Clone size and the V and J calls come from that table; the DNA yielded D and trimming. The sample table records 100,000 to 150,000 clones; around 84% of these occur just once. The ten largest clones add up to approximately 6% of the sample.

The chain was built from TRBV4-1 and TRBJ2-3, with 9 middle bases fitting TRBD2. Sequenced material: PBMCs. The receptor comes from a woman in her thirties or forties in good health and CMV-seronegative. CDR3 region: CASSQLAGSEDTQYF. The nucleotides read TGCGCCAGCAGCCAACTAGCGGGGAGTGAGGATACGCAGTATTTT.